A selection of T cell receptor beta chains follows, all from one sample in a study of CD8 T cells in Susac syndrome. TCRdb analysed the immunoSEQ multiplex PCR reads with MiXCR anew, one entry per CDR3 protein. The sample yields 150,000 to 200,000 distinct CDR3 sequences, just over 90% seen once. The sample consisted of CD4+ T cells from PBMCs. These receptors were collected from a human donor in good health. CDR3s include the opening cysteine and the closing phenylalanine or tryptophan.

TRBJ2-6 | TRBV4-2 | CASSQGRPYSGANVLTF
TRBJ2-2 | TRBV4-2 | CASSQVGRGRTGELFF
TRBJ1-6 | TRBV12-3/TRBV12-4 | CASSHRQGLSSYNSPLHF
TRBJ2-6 | TRBV2 | CASSYRAGANVLTF
TRBJ1-1 | TRBV6-6 | CASSTDSTEAFF
TRBJ1-6 | TRBV9 | CASSVNWGTPLHF
TRBJ2-3 | TRBV12-3/TRBV12-4 | CASSFRVGTQYF
TRBJ2-4 | TRBV29-1 | CSVALTGGRNIQYF
TRBJ2-1 | TRBV7-9 | CASSPRGRGGDNEQFF
TRBJ2-2 | TRBV5-1 | CASSLGEGPGELFF
TRBJ1-1 | TRBV3-1 | CASSQGGTTEAFF
TRBJ1-2 | TRBV28 | CASSLTGVANYGYTF
TRBJ1-2 | TRBV29-1 | CSVEEGRLYTF
TRBJ1-1 | TRBV10-3 | CAIGRGQVPEAFF
TRBJ2-1 | TRBV30 | CAWSGTSGYNEQFF
TRBJ2-2 | TRBV9 | CASSGMTNTGELFF
TRBJ2-5 | TRBV18 | CASSPPGTQETQYF
TRBJ1-6 | TRBV12-3/TRBV12-4 | CASSFWGSPLHF
TRBJ2-2 | TRBV7-9 | CASSLFRANTGELFF
TRBJ2-2 | TRBV30 | CARHSWTSGNTGELFF
TRBJ1-5 | TRBV20-1 | CSARGGLNQPQHF
TRBJ2-1 | TRBV28 | CASSLSRNEQFF
TRBJ1-2 | TRBV3-1 | CASSLQGGYTF
TRBJ2-1 | TRBV5-1 | CASSGRGRGDEQFF
TRBJ1-5 | TRBV6-5 | CASSDHGSDNQPQHF
TRBJ2-3 | TRBV20-1 | CSARASVKEYF
TRBJ2-3 | TRBV5-5 | CASSRYTDTQYF
TRBJ2-1 | TRBV7-3 | CASSLNEKGEQFF
TRBJ2-5 | TRBV6-6 | CASSYSIAGGLETQYF
TRBJ2-5 | TRBV7-3 | CASSFYSGGLETQYF
TRBJ1-2 | TRBV29-1 | CSALKGGAAADYGYTF
TRBJ1-1 | TRBV29-1 | CSTIDRATEAFF
TRBJ2-1 | TRBV6-6 | CASSLRNEQFF
TRBJ1-1 | TRBV14 | CASSQVGIVRDTEAFF
TRBJ1-1 | TRBV2 | CASSTDGTEAFF
TRBJ1-5 | TRBV20-1 | CSARVGGSNQPQHF
TRBJ2-2 | TRBV2 | CASGTQGRTGELFF
TRBJ2-1 | TRBV9 | CASSVYGNEQFF
TRBJ1-4 | TRBV11-2 | CASSSLNPTNEKLFF
TRBJ1-2 | TRBV30 | CACRTAPFGYTF
TRBJ2-1 | TRBV5-4 | CASSLTGGDNEQFF